This T cell receptor (beta chain) emerged from a study of cytomegalovirus exposure and HLA in healthy donors. The study ran its PCR with 60 Vbeta and 13 Jbeta primers. Sequenced by immunoSEQ multiplex PCR; TCRdb stores in-frame clones only, minus some. The data contain nearly 110,000 clones, 77% of them singletons. As regards this clone: Its antigen is undetermined.

The study's findings and limits: In an earlier analysis, about 87% or about 30%: the productive usage of most TCR beta V segments. In a later analysis, HLA-associated beta chains showed higher expansion and lower generation probabilities than comparable chains. Several of the most significant clusters appeared linked to common viral pathogens, based on a later analysis. Later on, an analysis showed TCR association rates differing by HLA locus, with DRB1 the most and HLA-C the fewest.

This CDR3 contains 15 residues. The V end was cut by 2 bases, the J end by 3 bases, with 11 bases between. Germline V gene sequence: CDR1 SGHRS, CDR2 YFSETQ. The sequence was collected from a male donor in good health and CMV-seronegative. Sample: PBMCs. The genes are TRBV5-1 and TRBJ2-2, with a weak D call TRBD2 (5 bases). The CDR3 region is CASSFGSGDTGELFF. The CDR3 coding sequence is TGCGCCAGCAGCTTTGGATCCGGGGACACCGGGGAGCTGTTTTTT. Full variable domain (rest looked up from reference TRBV5-1 and TRBJ2-2): KAGVTQTPRYLIKTRGQQVTLSCSPISGHRSVSWYQQTPGQGLQFLFEYFSETQRNKGNFPGRFSGRQFSNSRSEMNVSTLELGDSALYLCASSFGSGDTGELFFGEGSRLTVL.